The 25 T cell receptor beta chains reported below all come from one sample, sequenced in a study of blood T cell repertoires in COVID-19. Using immunoSEQ multiplex PCR, the repertoire was profiled, and TCRdb retains in-frame clones only, with some absent. Of some 200,000 clones in the sample, roughly four fifths were seen once. The sequencing input was peripheral blood. These receptors were obtained from a woman aged 30 to 39 who had recovered from COVID-19.

The chain carries TRBV27 and TRBJ2-7, with D perhaps matching TRBD1 (5 bases). This CDR3 comprises 14 residues. Germline CDR1 is MNHEY and CDR2 is SMNVEV (reference sequence). With 5 bases removed from V and 3 bases from J, the gap between germline ends came to 14 bases. CDR3 bases: TGTGCCAGCAGTCCGTCGGACACCTACTACGAGCAGTACTTC. Protein: CASSPSDTYYEQYF.

This chain links TRBV6-5 with TRBJ1-2, with TRBD1 matching over 10 bases. The CDR3 is made up of 14 amino acids. V lost 2 bases and J lost 6; bases outside the gene matches: 3. Germline CDR1 MNHEY, CDR2 SVGAGI. The CDR3: CASSYTGQGDGYTF. The CDR3 region has the DNA TGTGCCAGCAGTTACACCGGACAGGGGGATGGCTACACCTTC.

This chain connects TRBV19 to TRBJ2-6, with 7 bases fitting TRBD1. After removal of 5 bases from V and 4 bases from J, the junction contained 8 bases not matched to a gene. CDR1 and CDR2 from the germline V gene are LNHDA and SQIVND (reference sequence). The CDR3 sequence is 16 residues long. DNA of the CDR3: TGTGCCAGTAGTCCTGGGACAGCACGCGGGGCCAACGTCCTGACTTTC. This codes for CASSPGTARGANVLTF.

The chain has TRBV5-1 and TRBJ2-5; 8 bases are a match to TRBD1. Germline CDR1 is SGHRS and CDR2 is YFSETQ. CDR3 length: 14 residues. V shed 4 bases, J shed 0 bases, and the junction held 2 bases outside the gene matches. The CDR3: CASSPGQDQETQYF. The CDR3 DNA reads TGCGCCAGCAGCCCGGGACAGGACCAAGAGACCCAGTACTTC.

A few counts support this clone. J is TRBJ1-5 and V is TRBV5-6; tentative D call: TRBD1 (6 bases). This CDR3 contains 16 residues. CDR1 and CDR2 (germline): SGHDT, YYEEEE. Trimming stripped 1 base from V and 2 bases from J, with 13 bases between. The CDR3 region is CASSLFSRQGNQPQHF. The DNA of the CDR3 is TGTGCCAGCAGCTTGTTTAGTCGACAGGGCAATCAGCCCCAGCATTTT.

The V gene is TRBV6-5, the J gene TRBJ2-7, with 7 bases identical to TRBD1. V lost 2 bases and J lost 0; bases outside the gene matches: 4. The CDR3 is 15 residues long. The V gene's germline CDR1 is MNHEY and CDR2 SVGAGI. The CDR3 sequence is CASSYGAGGSYEQYF. CDR3 nucleotides: TGTGCCAGCAGTTACGGGGCAGGGGGCTCCTACGAGCAGTACTTC.

The chain links TRBV19 to TRBJ2-7, with 9 positions matching TRBD1. The V gene's germline CDR1 is LNHDA and CDR2 SQIVND (reference sequence). The CDR3 has 15 residues. The J segment lost 6 bases and the V segment lost 4 bases, leaving 10 bases of the junction unmatched. The CDR3 here is CASSTLYRGRIEQYF. The CDR3, as DNA: TGTGCCAGTAGTACGCTATACAGGGGGCGAATCGAGCAGTACTTC. Filled out from reference TRBV19 and TRBJ2-7, the complete variable domain reads DGGITQSPKYLFRKEGQNVTLSCEQNLNHDAMYWYRQDPGQGLRLIYYSQIVNDFQKGDIAEGYSVSREKKESFPLTVTSAQKNPTAFYLCASSTLYRGRIEQYFGPGTRLTVT.

The chain employs TRBV28 and TRBJ2-3, with TRBD2 matching over 13 bases. V dropped 7 bases and J dropped 3; count of bases not matched to a gene: 1. The CDR3 loop spans 14 amino acids. The V gene's germline CDR1 is MDHEN and CDR2 SYDVKM. In DNA, the CDR3 is TGTGCCAGCAAACTAGCGGGAGGGACAGATACGCAGTATTTT. Translation gives CASKLAGGTDTQYF.

The chain joins TRBV3-1 (or the pseudogene TRBV3-2) to TRBJ2-2, with a tentative D call TRBD2 (7 bases). The V end was cut by 4 bases, the J end by 4 bases, with 13 bases between. This CDR3 is 15 amino acids long. Germline CDR1 and CDR2: LGHDT and YNNKEL (reference sequence). CDR3 region: CASSRRGASTGELFF. The CDR3 DNA follows: TGTGCCAGCAGCCGCCGGGGGGCATCCACCGGGGAGCTGTTTTTT.

The rearrangement joins TRBV27 to TRBJ1-4; D uncertain. V was cut by 6 bases and J by 4 bases, with 18 bases left in between. Germline loops: CDR1 MNHEY, CDR2 SMNVEV (reference sequence). The CDR3 has 16 amino acids. The CDR3 bases are TGTGCCAGCAGCCCCTCTACTGGGAGGTTTAATGAAAAACTGTTTTTT. This gives the protein CASSPSTGRFNEKLFF.

The chain joins TRBV6-5 to TRBJ1-5; D uncertain. This CDR3 spans 11 amino acids. V gave up 6 bases and J gave up 6 bases, with 6 bases separating them. CDR1 is MNHEY and CDR2 is SVGAGI in the germline V gene. CDR3 region: CASRRGQPQHF. The CDR3 region has the DNA TGTGCCAGCAGAAGAGGTCAGCCCCAGCATTTT.

The chain couples TRBV10-3 to TRBJ1-5; the D gene is possibly TRBD1 (6 bases). V lost 0 bases and J lost 4, with 7 bases in between. The V gene's germline CDR1 is ENHRY and CDR2 SYGVKD. The CDR3 covers 14 residues. CDR3 protein: CAISESTGNQPQHF. The CDR3 DNA reads TGTGCCATCAGTGAGTCGACAGGAAATCAGCCCCAGCATTTT.

This chain joins TRBV6-5 and TRBJ2-7, with 10 bases identical to TRBD1. Germline values: CDR1 MNHEY, CDR2 SVGAGI. V shed 6 bases and J 5 bases; nucleotides not matched to a gene: 7. This CDR3 is 14 amino acids long. The CDR3 spells CASRRQGAHHEQYF. The CDR3 DNA reads as TGTGCCAGCAGGCGACAGGGGGCTCATCACGAGCAGTACTTC.

The chain links TRBV18 to TRBJ2-1; a possible D gene is TRBD1 (5 bases). CDR1 KGHSH and CDR2 LQKENI come from the germline V gene. V lost 3 bases and J 8 bases, leaving 14 bases between the germline ends. The CDR3 loop spans 14 amino acids. For the CDR3, the DNA is TGTGCCAGCTCACCGGCGGCGGTCAGGGATGAGCAGTTCTTC. Protein sequence: CASSPAAVRDEQFF. The full variable domain, its missing parts supplied by reference TRBV18 and TRBJ2-1, is NAGVMQNPRHLVRRRGQEARLRCSPMKGHSHVYWYRQLPEEGLKFMVYLQKENIIDESGMPKERFSAEFPKEGPSILRIQQVVRGDSAAYFCASSPAAVRDEQFFGPGTRLTVL.

DNA of the CDR3: TGCAGCGTTGAATACTACTCCTACAATGAGCAGTTCTTC. This sequence encodes CSVEYYSYNEQFF. This chain connects TRBV29-1 to TRBJ2-1; D is uncertain. This CDR3 comprises 13 residues. The V gene's germline CDR1 is SQVTM and CDR2 ANQGSEA. V was cut by 2 bases and J by 0 bases, with 5 bases left in between.

V and J are TRBV30 and TRBJ1-2; the D is unclear. V was pared by 2 bases and J by 8 bases, with 9 bases between. The CDR3 loop spans 11 amino acids. Per germline, CDR1 GTSNPN and CDR2 SVGIG (reference sequence). CDR3 DNA: TGTGCCTGGAGTCCAACGAGGGGCTACACCTTC. Translated: CAWSPTRGYTF.

This chain links TRBV5-1 with TRBJ1-2; D remains unclear. The CDR3 covers 12 residues. Trimming cost V 4 bases and J 8 bases, with 12 bases left between them. The germline CDR1 and CDR2 sequences are SGHRS and YFSETQ. CDR3 amino acids: CASSPEGHGYTF. In DNA, the CDR3 is TGCGCCAGCAGCCCCGAGGGTCACGGCTACACCTTC.

This rearrangement joins TRBV5-4 to TRBJ1-6, with D tentatively TRBD1 (5 bases). Trimming stripped 0 bases from V and 6 bases from J, with 16 bases between. Germline lookup yields CDR1 SGHNT and CDR2 YYREEE (reference sequence). The CDR3 loop spans 17 amino acids. CDR3 coding DNA: TGTGCCAGCAGCTTGGGACAGAGAGATGGGTTTAATTCACCCCTCCACTTT. Encoded protein: CASSLGQRDGFNSPLHF.

V and J are TRBV3-1 (or the pseudogene TRBV3-2) and TRBJ1-2; D unclear. Deletions cut 4 bases from V and 8 bases from J, with 11 bases between. The length of the CDR3 is 12 residues. Germline CDR1 is LGHDT and CDR2 is YNNKEL (reference sequence). CDR3 residues: CASSPDNFGYTF. For the CDR3, the DNA is TGTGCCAGCAGCCCCGATAACTTCGGCTACACCTTC.

This sequence joins TRBV4-1 and TRBJ2-3; 10 bases line up with TRBD2. After removal of 0 bases from V and 3 bases from J, the junction contained 3 bases not matched to a gene. CDR1 MGHRA and CDR2 YSYEKL come from the germline V gene. This CDR3 contains 16 residues. The CDR3 DNA follows: TGCGCCAGCAGCCAAGATCCTAGCGGGAGAACAGATACGCAGTATTTT. Translating it yields CASSQDPSGRTDTQYF.

J is TRBJ1-1 and V is TRBV19; D perhaps matches TRBD1 (5 bases). Germline V gives CDR1 LNHDA, CDR2 SQIVND (reference sequence). The ends were cut back, 4 bases at V and 1 base at J, with 7 bases in the middle. This CDR3 is 13 amino acids long. DNA of the CDR3: TGTGCCAGTAGTAGACAGCCGAACACTGAAGCTTTCTTT. Translating it yields CASSRQPNTEAFF. The complete variable domain, with remaining parts taken from reference TRBV19 and TRBJ1-1, reads DGGITQSPKYLFRKEGQNVTLSCEQNLNHDAMYWYRQDPGQGLRLIYYSQIVNDFQKGDIAEGYSVSREKKESFPLTVTSAQKNPTAFYLCASSRQPNTEAFFGQGTRLTVV.

This clone has a single count. The rearrangement uses TRBV5-1 and TRBJ1-3, with 8 bases lining up with TRBD1. Germline V lookup: CDR1 SGHRS, CDR2 YFSETQ. The CDR3 has 14 amino acids. V lost 8 bases and J lost 0; bases outside the gene matches: 4. The CDR3 DNA sequence: TGCGCCAGTCGACAGGGGATCTCTGGAAACACCATATATTTT. It specifies CASRQGISGNTIYF.

J is TRBJ2-7 and V is TRBV29-1; 10 nucleotides line up with TRBD2. The CDR3 extends over 17 amino acids. CDR1 and CDR2 (germline): SQVTM, ANQGSEA. The V gene end was trimmed by 0 bases and the J gene end by 2 bases; junction bases not matched to a gene: 10. CDR3 bases: TGCAGCGTTGAAGACGGGGCTAGCGGGAGCGGCGCCTACGAGCAGTACTTC. This gives the protein CSVEDGASGSGAYEQYF.

This clone came up once. Distinct nucleotide sequences in the sample also encode this CDR3. This chain uses TRBV7-3 with TRBJ2-2, with 7 bases matching TRBD1. The CDR3 length is 15 residues. Unmatched junction bases numbered 2, after V lost 4 bases and J lost 0 bases. The germline gives CDR1 SGHTA, CDR2 FQGTGA. The CDR3 is CASSSQGANTGELFF. The CDR3 DNA reads TGTGCCAGCAGCTCCCAGGGGGCGAACACCGGGGAGCTGTTTTTT.

For this clone: One junction end does not reproduce the germline sequence, and a read error may be involved. The chain uses TRBV2 and TRBJ2-1; no definite D call. The CDR3 has 16 amino acids. The germline gives CDR1 SNHLY, CDR2 FYNNEI. In DNA, the CDR3 is TGTGCCAGCAGTGAAGACTACCCCCCTTTGGGTACTCCATCCCTCTTC. It encodes CASSEDYPPLGTPSLF.